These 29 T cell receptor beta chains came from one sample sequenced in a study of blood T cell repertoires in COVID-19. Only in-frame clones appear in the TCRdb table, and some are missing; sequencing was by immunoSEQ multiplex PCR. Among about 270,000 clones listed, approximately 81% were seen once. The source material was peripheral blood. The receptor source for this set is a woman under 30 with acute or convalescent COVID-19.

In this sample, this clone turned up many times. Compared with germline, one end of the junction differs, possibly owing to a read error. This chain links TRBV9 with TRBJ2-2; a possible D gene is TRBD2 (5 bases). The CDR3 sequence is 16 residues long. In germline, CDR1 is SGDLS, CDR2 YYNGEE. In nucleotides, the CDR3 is TGTGCCACCAGCCGAGGGCCGATGTATGACACCGGGGAGCTGTTTTTT. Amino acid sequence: CATSRGPMYDTGELFF.

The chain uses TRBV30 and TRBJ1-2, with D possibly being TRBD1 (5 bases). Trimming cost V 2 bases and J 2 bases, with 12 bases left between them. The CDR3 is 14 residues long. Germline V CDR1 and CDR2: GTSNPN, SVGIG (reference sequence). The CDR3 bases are TGTGCCTGGAGTTCGGGAGGGGTAAACTATGGCTACACCTTC. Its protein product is CAWSSGGVNYGYTF.

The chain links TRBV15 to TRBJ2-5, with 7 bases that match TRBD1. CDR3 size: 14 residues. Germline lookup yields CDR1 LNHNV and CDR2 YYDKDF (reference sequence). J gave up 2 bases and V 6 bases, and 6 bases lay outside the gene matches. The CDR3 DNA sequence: TGTGCCACCAGTGGCACAGGGGATCAAGAGACCCAGTACTTC. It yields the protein CATSGTGDQETQYF.

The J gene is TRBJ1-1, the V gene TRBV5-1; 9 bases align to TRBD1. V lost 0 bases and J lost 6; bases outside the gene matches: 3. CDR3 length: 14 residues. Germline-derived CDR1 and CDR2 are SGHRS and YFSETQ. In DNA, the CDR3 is TGCGCCAGCAGCTTGGCACAGGGGGCGGCTGAAGCTTTCTTT. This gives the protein CASSLAQGAAEAFF.

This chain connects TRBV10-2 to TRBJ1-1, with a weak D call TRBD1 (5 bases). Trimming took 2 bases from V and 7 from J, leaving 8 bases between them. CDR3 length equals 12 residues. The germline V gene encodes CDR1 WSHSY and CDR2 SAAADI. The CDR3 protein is CASSEVGDEAFF. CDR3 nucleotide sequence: TGCGCCAGCAGTGAGGTAGGGGATGAAGCTTTCTTT.

DNA of the CDR3: TGCGCCAGCAGCTTGGCTGGGACAGGGGGGCTAAATTCACCCCTCCACTTT. The encoded protein is CASSLAGTGGLNSPLHF. The chain links TRBV5-1 to TRBJ1-6; TRBD1 matches 11 bases. The length of the CDR3 is 17 residues. The germline CDR1 and CDR2 sequences are SGHRS and YFSETQ. The junction had 6 bases not matched to a gene; V was cut back by 0 bases and J by 7 bases.

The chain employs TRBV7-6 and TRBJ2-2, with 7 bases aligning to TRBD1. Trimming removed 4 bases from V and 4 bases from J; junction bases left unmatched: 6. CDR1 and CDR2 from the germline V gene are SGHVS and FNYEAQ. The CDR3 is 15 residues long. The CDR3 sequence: CASSSTGVGTGELFF. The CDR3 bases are TGTGCCAGCAGCTCTACAGGGGTTGGCACCGGGGAGCTGTTTTTT.

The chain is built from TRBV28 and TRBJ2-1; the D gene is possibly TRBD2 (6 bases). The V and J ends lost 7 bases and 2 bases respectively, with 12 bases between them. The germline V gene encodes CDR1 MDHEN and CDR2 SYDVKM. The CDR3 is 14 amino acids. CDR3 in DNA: TGTGCCAGCACTAGCGCCGGGCCCTACAATGAGCAGTTCTTC. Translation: CASTSAGPYNEQFF.

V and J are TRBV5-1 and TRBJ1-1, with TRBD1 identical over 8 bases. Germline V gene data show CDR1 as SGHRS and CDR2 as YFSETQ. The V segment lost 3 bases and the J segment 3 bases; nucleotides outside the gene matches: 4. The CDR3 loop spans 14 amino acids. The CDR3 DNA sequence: TGCGCCAGCAGCTCGGGACAGGCCTACACTGAAGCTTTCTTT. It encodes CASSSGQAYTEAFF. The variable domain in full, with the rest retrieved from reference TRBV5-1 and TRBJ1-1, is KAGVTQTPRYLIKTRGQQVTLSCSPISGHRSVSWYQQTPGQGLQFLFEYFSETQRNKGNFPGRFSGRQFSNSRSEMNVSTLELGDSALYLCASSSGQAYTEAFFGQGTRLTVV.

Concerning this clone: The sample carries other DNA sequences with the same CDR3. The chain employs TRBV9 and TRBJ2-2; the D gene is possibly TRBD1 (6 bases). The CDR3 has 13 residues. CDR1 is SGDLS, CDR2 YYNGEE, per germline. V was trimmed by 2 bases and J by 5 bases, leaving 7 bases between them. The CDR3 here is CASSVQGTGELFF. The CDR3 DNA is TGTGCCAGCAGCGTCCAGGGGACCGGGGAGCTGTTTTTT.

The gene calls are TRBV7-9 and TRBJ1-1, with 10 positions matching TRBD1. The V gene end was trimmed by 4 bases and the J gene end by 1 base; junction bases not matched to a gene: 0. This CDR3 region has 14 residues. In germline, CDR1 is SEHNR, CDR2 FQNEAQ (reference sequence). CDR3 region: CASSWTGGNTEAFF. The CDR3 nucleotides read TGTGCCAGCAGCTGGACAGGGGGGAACACTGAAGCTTTCTTT.

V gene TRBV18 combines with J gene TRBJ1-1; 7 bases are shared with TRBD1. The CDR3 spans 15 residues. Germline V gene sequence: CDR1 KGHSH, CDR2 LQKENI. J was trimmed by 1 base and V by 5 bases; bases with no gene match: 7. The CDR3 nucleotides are TGTGCCAGCTCATCAGCCGGGACAGAGAACACTGAAGCTTTCTTT. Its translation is CASSSAGTENTEAFF.

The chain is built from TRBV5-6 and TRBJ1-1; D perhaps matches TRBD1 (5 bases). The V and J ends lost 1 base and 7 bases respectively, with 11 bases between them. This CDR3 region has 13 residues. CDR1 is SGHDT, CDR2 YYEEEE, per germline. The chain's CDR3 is CASSLSGPSEAFF. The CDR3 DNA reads TGTGCCAGCAGCTTGTCAGGGCCCAGTGAAGCTTTCTTT.

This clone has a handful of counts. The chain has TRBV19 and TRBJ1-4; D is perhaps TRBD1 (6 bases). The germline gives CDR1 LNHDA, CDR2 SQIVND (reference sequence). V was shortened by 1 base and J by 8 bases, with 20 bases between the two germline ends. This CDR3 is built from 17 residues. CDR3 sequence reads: CASSIGLTGVSYEKLFF. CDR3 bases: TGTGCCAGTAGTATAGGGTTGACAGGAGTTTCCTACGAAAAACTGTTTTTT.

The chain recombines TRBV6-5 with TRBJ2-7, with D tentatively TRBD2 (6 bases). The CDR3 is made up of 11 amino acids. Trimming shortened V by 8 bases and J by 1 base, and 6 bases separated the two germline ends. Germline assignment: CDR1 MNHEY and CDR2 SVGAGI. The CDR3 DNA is TGTGCCAGCGGGGGGTCCTACGAGCAGTACTTC. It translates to CASGGSYEQYF.

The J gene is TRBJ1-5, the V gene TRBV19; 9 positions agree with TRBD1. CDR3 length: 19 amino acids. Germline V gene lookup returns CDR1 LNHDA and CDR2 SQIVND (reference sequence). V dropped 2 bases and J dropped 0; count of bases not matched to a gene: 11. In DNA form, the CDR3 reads TGTGCCAGTAGTATAAGGACCGGGACAGGGCCTAATAGCAATCAGCCCCAGCATTTT. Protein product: CASSIRTGTGPNSNQPQHF. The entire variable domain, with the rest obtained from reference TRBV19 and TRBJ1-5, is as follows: DGGITQSPKYLFRKEGQNVTLSCEQNLNHDAMYWYRQDPGQGLRLIYYSQIVNDFQKGDIAEGYSVSREKKESFPLTVTSAQKNPTAFYLCASSIRTGTGPNSNQPQHFGDGTRLSIL.

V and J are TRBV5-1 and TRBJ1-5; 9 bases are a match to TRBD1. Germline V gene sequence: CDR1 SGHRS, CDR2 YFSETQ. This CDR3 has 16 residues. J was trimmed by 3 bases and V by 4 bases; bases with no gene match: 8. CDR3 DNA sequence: TGCGCCAGCAGCCCGTCCGGGACAGGGCTCAATCAGCCCCAGCATTTT. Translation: CASSPSGTGLNQPQHF. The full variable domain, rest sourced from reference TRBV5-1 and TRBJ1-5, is KAGVTQTPRYLIKTRGQQVTLSCSPISGHRSVSWYQQTPGQGLQFLFEYFSETQRNKGNFPGRFSGRQFSNSRSEMNVSTLELGDSALYLCASSPSGTGLNQPQHFGDGTRLSIL.

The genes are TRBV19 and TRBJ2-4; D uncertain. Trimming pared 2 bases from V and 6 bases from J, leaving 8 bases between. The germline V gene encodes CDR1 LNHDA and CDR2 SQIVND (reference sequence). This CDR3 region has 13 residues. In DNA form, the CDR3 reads TGTGCCAGTAGTATACTGACATCAAACATTCAGTACTTC. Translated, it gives CASSILTSNIQYF.

CDR3 sequence reads: CASSVGTGVPDTQYF. Here the CDR3 DNA reads TGTGCCAGCAGCGTGGGGACAGGTGTCCCAGATACGCAGTATTTT. The V gene is TRBV9, the J gene TRBJ2-3, with TRBD1 matching 8 bases. This CDR3 is built from 15 residues. Germline CDR1 is SGDLS and CDR2 is YYNGEE. With V trimmed by 2 bases and J by 4 bases, 6 bases remained unmatched.

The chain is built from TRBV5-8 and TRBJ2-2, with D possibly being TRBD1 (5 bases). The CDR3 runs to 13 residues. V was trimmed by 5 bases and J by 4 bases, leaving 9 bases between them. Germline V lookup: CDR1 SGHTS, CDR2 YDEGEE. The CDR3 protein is CASRRRGTGELFF. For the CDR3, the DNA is TGTGCCAGCAGACGAAGGGGCACCGGGGAGCTGTTTTTT.

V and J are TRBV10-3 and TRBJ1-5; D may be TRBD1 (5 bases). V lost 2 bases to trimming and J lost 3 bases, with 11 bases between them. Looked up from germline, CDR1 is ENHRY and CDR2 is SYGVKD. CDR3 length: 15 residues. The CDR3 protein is CAISEVGGFNQPQHF. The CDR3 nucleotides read TGTGCCATCAGTGAGGTCGGGGGGTTCAATCAGCCCCAGCATTTT.

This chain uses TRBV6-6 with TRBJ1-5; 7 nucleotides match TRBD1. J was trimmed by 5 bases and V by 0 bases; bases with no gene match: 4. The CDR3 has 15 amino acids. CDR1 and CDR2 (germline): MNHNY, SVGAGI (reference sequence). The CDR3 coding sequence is TGTGCCAGCAGTTACTCAGGACAGGTAGATCAGCCCCAGCATTTT. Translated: CASSYSGQVDQPQHF.

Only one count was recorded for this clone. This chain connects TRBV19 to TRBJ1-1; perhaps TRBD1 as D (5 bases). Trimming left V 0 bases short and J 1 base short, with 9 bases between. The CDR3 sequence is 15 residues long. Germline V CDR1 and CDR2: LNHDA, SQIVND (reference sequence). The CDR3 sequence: CASSIDPTGNTEAFF. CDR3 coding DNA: TGTGCCAGTAGTATAGATCCAACAGGGAACACTGAAGCTTTCTTT.

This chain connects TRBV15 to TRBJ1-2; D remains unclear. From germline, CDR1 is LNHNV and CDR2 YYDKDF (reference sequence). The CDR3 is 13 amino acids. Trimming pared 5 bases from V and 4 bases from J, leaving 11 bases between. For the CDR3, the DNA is TGTGCCACCAGCCGCCCGAGTCTCTATGGCTACACCTTC. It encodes CATSRPSLYGYTF.

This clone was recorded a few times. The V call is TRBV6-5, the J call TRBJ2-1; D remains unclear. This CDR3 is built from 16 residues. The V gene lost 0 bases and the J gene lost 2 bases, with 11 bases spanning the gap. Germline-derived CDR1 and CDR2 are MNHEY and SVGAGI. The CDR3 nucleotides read TGTGCCAGCAGTTACTCGTGGCCAATAACCTACAATGAGCAGTTCTTC. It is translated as CASSYSWPITYNEQFF.

The CDR3 sequence is CASSLFSAGYGDTDTQYF. CDR3 bases: TGTGCCAGCAGCTTATTTTCAGCGGGATACGGGGACACAGATACGCAGTATTTT. This chain links TRBV7-2 with TRBJ2-3, with 7 positions matching TRBD2. After removal of 2 bases from V and 2 bases from J, the junction contained 13 bases not matched to a gene. Germline V gives CDR1 SGHTA, CDR2 FQGNSA. CDR3 size: 18 residues.

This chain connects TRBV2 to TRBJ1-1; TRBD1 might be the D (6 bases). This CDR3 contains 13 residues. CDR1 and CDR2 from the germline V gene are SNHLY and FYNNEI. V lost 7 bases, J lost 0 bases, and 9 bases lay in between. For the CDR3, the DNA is TGTGCCAGCACCGGACAGATGAACACTGAAGCTTTCTTT. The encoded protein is CASTGQMNTEAFF.

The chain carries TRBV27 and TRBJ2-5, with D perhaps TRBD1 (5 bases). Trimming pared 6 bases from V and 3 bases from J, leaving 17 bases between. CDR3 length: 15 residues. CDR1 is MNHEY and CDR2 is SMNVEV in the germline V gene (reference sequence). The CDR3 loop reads CASRATRRGEETQYF. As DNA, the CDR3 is TGTGCCAGCAGAGCCACCCGAAGGGGCGAAGAGACCCAGTACTTC.

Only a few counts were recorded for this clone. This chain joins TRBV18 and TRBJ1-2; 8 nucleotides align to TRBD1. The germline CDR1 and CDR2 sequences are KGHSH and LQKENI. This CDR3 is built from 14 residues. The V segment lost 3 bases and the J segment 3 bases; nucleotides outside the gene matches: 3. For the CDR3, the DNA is TGTGCCAGCTCACCTACAGGGGGGGACTATGGCTACACCTTC. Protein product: CASSPTGGDYGYTF.